These 17 T cell receptor beta chains originate from one sample sequenced in a study of shared clonotypes between healthy human individuals (dated by TCRdb to about 2020). The library was produced with the immunoSEQ multiplex PCR assay. The table was pulled from immuneACCESS by TCRdb, which kept in-frame rearrangements only. Such tables lose some clones; where checked, under half of the loss comes from unresolved V genes, and the rest has no known cause. This sample is represented by hundreds of thousands of clones; 96% of them were singletons. The ten largest clones add up to 0.11% of the sample. For the CD8 naive samples, CD45RO-negative cells were positively selected for CCR7, yielding a CD45RA+CCR7+ population from which TemRA cells were excluded. Specimen: naive CD8+ T cells sorted from blood. The sample's cell subset or site label is to be understood as: CD45RA+CCR7+. The receptors stem from a woman aged 25-40 years in good health.

The chain carries TRBV6-1 and TRBJ1-5, with TRBD1 as a possible D gene (6 bases). Trimming cost V 6 bases and J 0 bases, with 12 bases left between them. CDR3 length equals 15 residues. Germline CDR1 MNHNS, CDR2 SASEGT. The CDR3 loop reads CASRVQGNSNQPQHF. CDR3 coding DNA: TGTGCCAGCAGAGTACAGGGAAATAGCAATCAGCCCCAGCATTTT.

This clone was seen a single time. The chain recombines TRBV27 with TRBJ2-1; no clear D. The CDR3 extends over 15 amino acids. Deletions cut 7 bases from V and 3 bases from J, with 16 bases between. Germline values: CDR1 MNHEY, CDR2 SMNVEV (reference sequence). CDR3 sequence: CASTWRGPSYNEQFF. Here the CDR3 DNA reads TGTGCCAGCACCTGGCGTGGACCCAGCTACAATGAGCAGTTCTTC.

This clone was observed once. The chain couples TRBV5-1 to TRBJ2-7; possibly TRBD2 for D (5 bases). Trimming took off 5 bases at V and 4 bases at J, with 16 bases between the two ends. This CDR3 has 14 residues. Germline CDR1 and CDR2: SGHRS and YFSETQ. CDR3 in amino acids: CASSMFGKEYEQYF. In DNA, the CDR3 is TGCGCCAGCAGTATGTTCGGGAAGGAGTACGAGCAGTACTTC.

A note on this clone: Germline is not matched at one junction end, which may reflect a read error. This chain uses TRBV27 with TRBJ2-7, with 9 bases lining up with TRBD2. CDR1 is MNHEY and CDR2 is SMNVEV in the germline V gene (reference sequence). This CDR3 has 11 amino acids. CDR3 loop: CASSPKREVTF. The CDR3 coding sequence is TGTGCCAGCAGCCCGAAGCGGGAGGTGACTTTC.

The rearrangement uses TRBV7-6 and TRBJ1-1; D remains unclear. Germline values: CDR1 SGHVS, CDR2 FNYEAQ. The CDR3 spans 11 residues. V lost 5 bases to trimming and J lost 11 bases, with 12 bases between them. The CDR3 DNA sequence: TGTGCCAGCAGCCTCGGCGAAGAGGCTTTCTTT. It yields the protein CASSLGEEAFF.

Regarding this clone: Other DNA sequences in this specimen translate into the identical CDR3. V and J are TRBV6-1 and TRBJ1-1; 7 bases align to TRBD1. Per the germline V gene, CDR1 is MNHNS and CDR2 is SASEGT. V trimming: 6 bases; J trimming: 4 bases; junction bases outside the gene matches: 5. This CDR3 contains 13 residues. The CDR3 nucleotides are TGTGCCAGCAGCAGGGGGGGCGGCACTGAAGCTTTCTTT. Amino acid sequence: CASSRGGGTEAFF.

The rearrangement joins TRBV28 to TRBJ2-7; 8 positions match TRBD2. V gave up 7 bases and J gave up 6 bases; unmatched junction bases: 11. The CDR3 runs 14 residues. CDR1 and CDR2 from the germline V gene are MDHEN and SYDVKM. The CDR3 DNA is TGTGCCAGCACCCATCCTTCGGGAGGGCTCGAGCAGTACTTC. Protein product: CASTHPSGGLEQYF.

The V gene is TRBV4-1, the J gene TRBJ2-2; D tentatively reads TRBD1 or TRBD2 (5 bases each). Germline lookup yields CDR1 MGHRA and CDR2 YSYEKL. The germline V and J ends were trimmed by 1 base and 10 bases, with 13 bases remaining between them. CDR3 length equals 14 residues. Written as DNA, the CDR3 is TGCGCCAGCAGCCAAGGGGCAGGGCGGGTGGAGCTGTTTTTT. It specifies CASSQGAGRVELFF.

The chain combines TRBV5-6 with TRBJ1-2; tentatively, D is TRBD1 (6 bases). The V and J ends lost 0 bases and 6 bases respectively, with 12 bases between them. The CDR3 runs 14 residues. Germline CDR1 is SGHDT and CDR2 is YYEEEE. This CDR3 reads CASSLAGTPNGYTF. The CDR3 region has the DNA TGTGCCAGCAGCTTGGCTGGGACACCGAATGGCTACACCTTC.

V usage is TRBV5-1 and J usage is TRBJ2-1; possible D gene TRBD1, 6 bases. The CDR3 totals 14 residues. Trimming left V 3 bases short and J 5 bases short, with 12 bases between. Looked up from germline, CDR1 is SGHRS and CDR2 is YFSETQ. Written as DNA, the CDR3 is TGCGCCAGCAGCTCTACCGGACAGAACAATGAGCAGTTCTTC. Translation gives CASSSTGQNNEQFF.

The rearrangement uses TRBV5-6 and TRBJ2-5; 8 nucleotides align to TRBD2. Near its end, the DNA agrees better with TRBJ2-7, so the J call may be wrong. Germline loops: CDR1 SGHDT, CDR2 YYEEEE. This CDR3 comprises 14 residues. CDR3 nucleotide sequence: TGTGCCAGCAGCCTCGGACTAGCTGTAAACGAGCAGTACTTC. Residues: CASSLGLAVNEQYF.

The chain carries TRBV19 and TRBJ2-1; TRBD2 matches at 9 bases. V shed 3 bases, J shed 5 bases, and the junction held 5 bases outside the gene matches. Germline CDR1 LNHDA, CDR2 SQIVND (reference sequence). The CDR3 length is 15 residues. DNA for the CDR3: TGTGCCAGTAGTATTATCGCGGGAGGGCACAATGAGCAGTTCTTC. The encoded protein is CASSIIAGGHNEQFF.

The J gene is TRBJ1-1, the V gene TRBV5-4, with D perhaps TRBD1 (5 bases). The V gene lost 1 base and the J gene lost 8 bases, with 15 bases spanning the gap. Per germline, CDR1 SGHNT and CDR2 YYREEE (reference sequence). The CDR3 spans 14 residues. This CDR3 reads CASSLTTGTEEAFF. DNA for the CDR3: TGTGCCAGCAGCTTGACAACCGGGACTGAAGAAGCTTTCTTT.

The chain combines TRBV14 with TRBJ1-1; D might be TRBD1 (5 bases). Trimming removed 3 bases at V and 11 bases at J, with 16 bases between. The CDR3 loop spans 13 amino acids. The germline gives CDR1 SGHDN, CDR2 FVKESK. CDR3 region: CASSHVSTGGAFF. CDR3 nucleotide sequence: TGTGCCAGCAGCCACGTTTCAACTGGGGGGGCTTTCTTT.

This sequence joins TRBV7-6 and TRBJ1-3; D is perhaps TRBD1 (6 bases). Germline V gene sequence: CDR1 SGHVS, CDR2 FNYEAQ. This CDR3 region has 15 residues. Trimming left V 5 bases short and J 1 base short, with 12 bases between. CDR3 nucleotides: TGTGCCAGCAGCCCAGGACAGTCGTCTGGAAACACCATATATTTT. Translation gives CASSPGQSSGNTIYF.

The chain joins TRBV27 to TRBJ2-3; 9 positions match TRBD1. The CDR3 consists of 13 residues. Germline CDR1 reads MNHEY; CDR2 reads SMNVEV (reference sequence). The trim removed 8 bases at V and 4 bases at J, leaving 4 bases unmatched. CDR3 DNA sequence: TGTGCCAGCTGGACAGGGGTTCCAGATACGCAGTATTTT. This codes for CASWTGVPDTQYF.

The gene calls are TRBV2 and TRBJ2-1; TRBD2 agrees at 14 bases. Germline-derived CDR1 and CDR2 are SNHLY and FYNNEI. The trim removed 6 bases at V and 9 bases at J, leaving 7 bases unmatched. The CDR3 spans 15 residues. This chain's CDR3 is CASRPGTSGSGEQFF. The DNA of the CDR3 is TGTGCCAGCAGGCCCGGGACTAGCGGGAGTGGTGAGCAGTTCTTC. Based on the CDR3 plus reference TRBV2 and TRBJ2-1, the full variable domain is EPEVTQTPSHQVTQMGQEVILRCVPISNHLYFYWYRQILGQKVEFLVSFYNNEISEKSEIFDDQFSVERPDGSNFTLKIRSTKLEDSAMYFCASRPGTSGSGEQFFGPGTRLTVL.